The next 24 T cell receptor beta chains were all read from a single sample in a study of blood T cell repertoires in COVID-19. Sequencing was performed with immunoSEQ multiplex PCR; in TCRdb, only in-frame clones are kept and a portion is missing. The table records approximately 220,000 clones, approximately 90% of them present only once. The specimen sequenced was peripheral blood. The receptors originated from a man between 60 and 75 years old who had recovered from COVID-19.

The count of this clone is one. The junction and the germline gene differ at one end; a read error may be behind it. The rearrangement joins TRBV6-1 to TRBJ1-5; no definite D call. Germline assignment: CDR1 MNHNS and CDR2 SASEGT. The CDR3 loop spans 13 amino acids. The CDR3 loop is CASSDELAALSIF. The CDR3 nucleotides are TGTGCCAGCAGTGACGAGTTGGCGGCCCTCAGCATATTT.

The chain is built from TRBV3-1 (or the pseudogene TRBV3-2) and TRBJ2-7; D is ambiguous. The germline V and J ends were trimmed by 1 base and 4 bases, with 14 bases remaining between them. CDR1 and CDR2 from the germline V gene are LGHDT and YNNKEL (reference sequence). The CDR3 consists of 15 residues. The CDR3 DNA is TGTGCCAGCAGCCAAGCCAGCAGACATACGTACGAGCAGTACTTC. It translates to CASSQASRHTYEQYF.

V and J are TRBV7-2 and TRBJ2-1, with D hard to call. The CDR3 is 12 residues long. The germline CDR1 and CDR2 sequences are SGHTA and FQGNSA. Trimming removed 2 bases from V and 5 bases from J, with 4 bases in between. Here the CDR3 DNA reads TGTGCCAGCAGCTTATTTAACAATGAGCAGTTCTTC. This gives the protein CASSLFNNEQFF.

This clone showed up just a few times. The rearrangement uses TRBV3-1 (or the pseudogene TRBV3-2) and TRBJ2-2, with TRBD1 matching 8 bases. Germline V gene data show CDR1 as LGHDT and CDR2 as YNNKEL (reference sequence). Trimming removed 3 bases from V and 3 bases from J; junction bases left unmatched: 9. The length of the CDR3 is 17 residues. For the CDR3, the DNA is TGTGCCAGCAGCCAGCGCCCCCCAGGGGGCTACACCGGGGAGCTGTTTTTT. Translated: CASSQRPPGGYTGELFF.

Comments on this clone: The same CDR3 is also encoded by other DNA sequences in this sample. The chain is built from TRBV3-1 (or the pseudogene TRBV3-2) and TRBJ1-5, with D uncertain. The CDR3 covers 14 residues. Trimming left V 1 base short and J 4 bases short, with 8 bases between. CDR1 and CDR2 (germline): LGHDT, YNNKEL (reference sequence). In nucleotides, the CDR3 is TGTGCCAGCAGCCAAGGACATAGGAATCAGCCCCAGCATTTT. Translation gives CASSQGHRNQPQHF.

The chain is built from TRBV5-1 and TRBJ2-3; 10 nucleotides line up with TRBD2. V lost 4 bases, J lost 4 bases, and 9 bases stayed unmatched. Germline V gives CDR1 SGHRS, CDR2 YFSETQ. The CDR3 has 16 amino acids. The CDR3 DNA reads as TGCGCCAGCAGCCCGGCTAGCGGGGGCCCCGCAGATACGCAGTATTTT. It yields the protein CASSPASGGPADTQYF.

The V and J genes are TRBV7-8 and TRBJ1-1, with a possible D match to TRBD1 (5 bases). The V gene's germline CDR1 is SGHVS and CDR2 FQNEAQ. CDR3 length equals 14 residues. The V end lost 5 bases, the J end lost 2 bases, and 12 bases lay between the germline ends. The CDR3 DNA reads as TGTGCCAGCAGCCCATCGACAGTAAACACTGAAGCTTTCTTT. Translated, it gives CASSPSTVNTEAFF.

This clone is a singleton in its sample. This specimen includes other DNA sequences encoding the same CDR3. The rearrangement uses TRBV6-5 and TRBJ1-2; D is uncertain. Germline V lookup: CDR1 MNHEY, CDR2 SVGAGI. V dropped 6 bases and J dropped 0 bases, with 8 bases sitting between them. CDR3 length: 13 amino acids. This CDR3 reads CASRRTANYGYTF. The DNA for the CDR3 is TGTGCCAGCAGAAGAACAGCTAACTATGGCTACACCTTC.

The chain employs TRBV5-1 and TRBJ2-6; 10 bases line up with TRBD1. Germline CDR1 SGHRS, CDR2 YFSETQ. The CDR3 has 16 residues. Trimming at V came to 6 bases and at J to 1 base, leaving 4 bases not matched to a gene. In nucleotides, the CDR3 is TGCGCCAGCACTTGGGACAGGGGATCTGGGGCCAACGTCCTGACTTTC. Protein product: CASTWDRGSGANVLTF.

Here the CDR3 DNA reads TGTGCCAGCTCACCACCGGCGGGAGGGTTTTACAATGAGCAGTTCTTC. Its translation: CASSPPAGGFYNEQFF. The V gene is TRBV18, the J gene TRBJ2-1; 9 bases are shared with TRBD2. This CDR3 comprises 16 residues. The germline CDR1 and CDR2 sequences are KGHSH and LQKENI. V lost 0 bases, J lost 4 bases, and 4 bases stayed unmatched.

This sequence joins TRBV5-6 and TRBJ1-1; possible D gene TRBD1, 5 bases. Germline lookup yields CDR1 SGHDT and CDR2 YYEEEE. Trimming took 1 base from V and 0 from J, leaving 10 bases between them. The CDR3 is 15 residues long. The CDR3 protein is CASSLRVGVNTEAFF. In nucleotides, the CDR3 is TGTGCCAGCAGCTTGCGGGTAGGGGTGAACACTGAAGCTTTCTTT.

The V gene is TRBV5-1, the J gene TRBJ2-7; tentative D call: TRBD2 (6 bases). The CDR3 extends over 13 amino acids. Germline loops: CDR1 SGHRS, CDR2 YFSETQ. V was clipped by 5 bases and J by 2 bases, with 11 bases between them. CDR3 sequence (DNA): TGCGCCAGCAGGTCGGGGGAACCCTACGAGCAGTACTTC. It is translated as CASRSGEPYEQYF.

In this sample, this clone turned up once. One junction end disagrees with the germline gene, perhaps due to a read error. The J gene is TRBJ2-5, the V gene TRBV5-1; 7 bases align to TRBD2. Germline assignment: CDR1 SGHRS and CDR2 YFSETQ. This CDR3 is built from 15 residues. CDR3 protein: CASSLVLAEREAQYF. The DNA for the CDR3 is TGCGCCAGCAGCTTGGTTCTAGCGGAGAGAGAGGCCCAGTACTTC.

V usage is TRBV11-1 and J usage is TRBJ1-1; tentative D call: TRBD1 (6 bases). CDR1 is SGHAT and CDR2 is FQDESV in the germline V gene (reference sequence). V lost 5 bases and J lost 3, with 10 bases in between. The CDR3 length is 13 residues. The CDR3 DNA follows: TGTGCCAGCAGCCCCCAGGGGTACACTGAAGCTTTCTTT. It encodes CASSPQGYTEAFF.

The chain combines TRBV7-9 with TRBJ2-3, with 14 bases fitting TRBD2. The V segment lost 5 bases and the J segment 4 bases; nucleotides outside the gene matches: 5. Germline loops: CDR1 SEHNR, CDR2 FQNEAQ (reference sequence). The CDR3 has 16 residues. The CDR3 DNA reads as TGTGCCAGCAGCCAGGGACTAGCGGGAGTGGCAGATACGCAGTATTTT. It encodes CASSQGLAGVADTQYF.

This clone appeared once. The chain combines TRBV5-1 with TRBJ1-5; weak D call: TRBD1 (6 bases). V shed 4 bases and J shed 7 bases, with 12 bases lying between them. The germline V gene has CDR1 SGHRS and CDR2 YFSETQ. This CDR3 comprises 13 residues. The CDR3 bases are TGCGCCAGCAGCGAACAGGGTGGGCAGCCCCAGCATTTT. Residues: CASSEQGGQPQHF.

This chain links TRBV5-4 with TRBJ2-7; 8 nucleotides align to TRBD2. This CDR3 has 16 residues. Germline V gene sequence: CDR1 SGHNT, CDR2 YYREEE (reference sequence). Trimming took 3 bases from V and 2 from J; bases not matched to a gene: 10. The CDR3 loop is CASSSSSGSPAYEQYF. The CDR3 nucleotides read TGTGCCAGCAGCTCGTCGAGCGGGAGCCCCGCCTACGAGCAGTACTTC.

The V call is TRBV5-4, the J call TRBJ1-1, with 9 bases matching TRBD1. Germline CDR1 SGHNT, CDR2 YYREEE (reference sequence). This CDR3 is 17 amino acids long. V dropped 1 base and J dropped 4; count of bases not matched to a gene: 11. CDR3 sequence: CASSLRGTGGWSTEAFF. CDR3 in DNA: TGTGCCAGCAGCTTGAGGGGCACAGGGGGCTGGAGCACTGAAGCTTTCTTT.

The CDR3 protein is CASSPVTSAGYNEQFF. In DNA, the CDR3 is TGTGCCAGCTCACCCGTGACTAGCGCGGGCTACAATGAGCAGTTCTTC. This rearrangement joins TRBV18 to TRBJ2-1, with 8 positions matching TRBD2. Germline V gene data show CDR1 as KGHSH and CDR2 as LQKENI. CDR3 size: 16 residues. V lost 3 bases to trimming and J lost 3 bases; unmatched junction nucleotides: 7. Filled out from reference TRBV18 and TRBJ2-1, the complete variable domain reads NAGVMQNPRHLVRRRGQEARLRCSPMKGHSHVYWYRQLPEEGLKFMVYLQKENIIDESGMPKERFSAEFPKEGPSILRIQQVVRGDSAAYFCASSPVTSAGYNEQFFGPGTRLTVL.

CDR3 protein: CASSQVAVNTEAFF. CDR3 nucleotides: TGTGCCAGCAGCCAAGTGGCGGTGAACACTGAAGCTTTCTTT. The V gene is TRBV4-2, the J gene TRBJ1-1, with D hard to call. This CDR3 comprises 14 residues. Germline assignment: CDR1 LGHNA and CDR2 YNFKEQ. V was clipped by 1 base and J by 0 bases, with 6 bases between them.

J is TRBJ2-3 and V is TRBV5-1, with D maybe TRBD2 (7 bases). Germline-derived CDR1 and CDR2 are SGHRS and YFSETQ. The V end lost 0 bases, the J end lost 3 bases, and 14 bases lay between the germline ends. The CDR3 totals 16 residues. Here the CDR3 reads CASSLGASGQTDTQYF. The CDR3 DNA reads as TGCGCCAGCAGCTTGGGGGCTAGCGGACAGACAGATACGCAGTATTTT.

This clone was seen once. This chain connects TRBV27 to TRBJ1-1; 10 nucleotides agree with TRBD1. This CDR3 is 14 amino acids long. Germline V gene lookup returns CDR1 MNHEY and CDR2 SMNVEV (reference sequence). V shed 5 bases and J 5 bases; nucleotides not matched to a gene: 5. The CDR3: CASSILGQGTEAFF. As DNA, the CDR3 is TGTGCCAGCAGTATCTTGGGACAGGGGACTGAAGCTTTCTTT.

The CDR3 here is CASSDRGEGTDTQYF. The CDR3 nucleotides read TGTGCCAGCAGCGACAGGGGTGAAGGTACAGATACGCAGTATTTT. The chain carries TRBV6-5 and TRBJ2-3; TRBD1 matches 8 bases. Trimming at V came to 6 bases and at J to 3 bases, leaving 8 bases not matched to a gene. CDR1 is MNHEY, CDR2 SVGAGI, per germline. This CDR3 comprises 15 residues.

This clone was recorded only once. The rearrangement joins TRBV5-1 to TRBJ2-7; 11 nucleotides align to TRBD2. The CDR3 consists of 14 residues. V lost 2 bases and J lost 9; bases outside the gene matches: 7. The germline gives CDR1 SGHRS, CDR2 YFSETQ. CDR3 in DNA: TGCGCCAGCAGCTTTGGGCTAGCGGGAGGAGGGCAGTACTTC. It specifies CASSFGLAGGGQYF.